This T cell receptor beta chain was identified in a study of beta chain features in type 1 diabetes. The isolated RNA, all of it, was reverse transcribed, so expressed TCRB transcripts were what got sequenced. Data came from immunoSEQ multiplex PCR; TCRdb stores just in-frame clones and leaves some out. The sample lists some 300,000 clones; under 8.5% were seen once. Trimming took off 3 bases at V and 6 bases at J, with 13 bases between the two ends. Germline V gene sequence: CDR1 SNHLY, CDR2 FYNNEI. The CDR3 has 14 amino acids. The sequence was obtained from a woman between 18 and 29 years old in good health. Sequencing was done on a sample of central memory CD4+ T cells from blood. The V call is TRBV2, the J call TRBJ2-3; D might be TRBD1 or TRBD2, each matching 6 bases. The CDR3 DNA follows: TGTGCCAGCAGTGAGGGGGGCGCAAGGGATACGCAGTATTTT. As protein: CASSEGGARDTQYF.